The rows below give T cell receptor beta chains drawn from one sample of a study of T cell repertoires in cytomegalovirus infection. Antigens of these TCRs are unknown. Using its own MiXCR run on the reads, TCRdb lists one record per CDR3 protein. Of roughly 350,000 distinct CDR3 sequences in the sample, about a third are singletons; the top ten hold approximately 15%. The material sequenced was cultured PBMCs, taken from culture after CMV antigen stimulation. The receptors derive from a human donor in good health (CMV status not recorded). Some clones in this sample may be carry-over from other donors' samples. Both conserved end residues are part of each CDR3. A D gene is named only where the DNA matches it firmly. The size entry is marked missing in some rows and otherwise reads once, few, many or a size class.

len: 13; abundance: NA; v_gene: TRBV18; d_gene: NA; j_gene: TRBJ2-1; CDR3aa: CASSPGQINEQFF; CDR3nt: TGTGCCAGCTCACCAGGTCAAATCAATGAGCAGTTCTTC
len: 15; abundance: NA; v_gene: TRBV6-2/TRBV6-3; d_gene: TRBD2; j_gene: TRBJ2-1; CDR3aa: CASRAGTSGTDEQFF; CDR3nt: TGTGCCAGCAGAGCCGGGACTAGCGGGACCGATGAGCAGTTCTTC
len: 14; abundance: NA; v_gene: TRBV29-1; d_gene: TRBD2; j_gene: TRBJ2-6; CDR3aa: CSVSGAGGANVLTF; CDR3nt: TGCAGCGTTAGCGGGGCGGGTGGGGCCAACGTCCTGACTTTC
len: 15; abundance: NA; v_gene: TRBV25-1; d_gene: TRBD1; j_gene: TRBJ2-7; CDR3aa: CASSPKTGTVYEQYF; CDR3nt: TGTGCCAGCAGTCCTAAGACCGGGACAGTCTACGAGCAGTACTTC
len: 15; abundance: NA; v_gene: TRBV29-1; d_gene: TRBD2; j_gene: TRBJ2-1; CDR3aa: CSAQRGLAGAGEQFF; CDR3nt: TGCAGCGCACAGAGAGGACTAGCGGGAGCGGGTGAGCAGTTCTTC
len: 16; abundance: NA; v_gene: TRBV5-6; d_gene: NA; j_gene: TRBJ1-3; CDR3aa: CASSSGGGASGNTIYF; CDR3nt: TGTGCCAGCAGCTCTGGCGGGGGGGCGTCTGGAAACACCATATATTTT
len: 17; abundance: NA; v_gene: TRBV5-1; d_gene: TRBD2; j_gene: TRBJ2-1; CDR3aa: CASSSLFGTSGTNEQFF; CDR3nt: TGCGCCAGCAGCTCTCTCTTCGGGACTAGCGGAACCAATGAGCAGTTCTTC
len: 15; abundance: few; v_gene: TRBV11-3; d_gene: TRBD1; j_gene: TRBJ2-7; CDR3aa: CASSPGTGALYEQYF; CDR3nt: TGTGCCAGCAGCCCGGGGACAGGGGCCCTCTACGAGCAGTACTTC
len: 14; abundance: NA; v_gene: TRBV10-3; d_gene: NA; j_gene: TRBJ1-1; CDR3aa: CAIQRAGQNTEAFF; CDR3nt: TGTGCCATCCAACGGGCAGGGCAGAACACTGAAGCTTTCTTT
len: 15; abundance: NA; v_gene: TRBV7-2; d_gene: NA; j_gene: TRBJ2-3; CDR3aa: CASSLDRGAIDTQYF; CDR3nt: TGTGCCAGCAGCTTAGATCGGGGGGCTATAGATACGCAGTATTTT
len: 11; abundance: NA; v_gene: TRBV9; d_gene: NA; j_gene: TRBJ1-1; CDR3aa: CASSHGKGAFF; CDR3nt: TGTGCCAGCAGCCACGGTAAAGGGGCTTTCTTT
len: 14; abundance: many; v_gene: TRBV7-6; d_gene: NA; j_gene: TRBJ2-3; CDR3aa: CASSPSRVTDTQYF; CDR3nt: TGTGCCAGCAGCCCTTCTAGGGTCACAGATACGCAGTATTTT
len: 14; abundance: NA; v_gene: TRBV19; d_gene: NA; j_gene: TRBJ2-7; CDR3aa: CASSIWGSSYEQYF; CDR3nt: TGTGCCAGTAGTATATGGGGCAGCTCCTACGAGCAGTACTTC
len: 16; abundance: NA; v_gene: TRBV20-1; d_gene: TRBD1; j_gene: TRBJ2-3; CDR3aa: CSARATGLIITDTQYF; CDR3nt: TGCAGTGCTAGAGCGACAGGGCTAATAATCACAGATACGCAGTATTTT
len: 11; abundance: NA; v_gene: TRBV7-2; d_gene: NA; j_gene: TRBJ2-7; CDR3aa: CASSNRYEQYF; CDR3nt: TGTGCCAGCAGCAACAGGTACGAGCAGTACTTC
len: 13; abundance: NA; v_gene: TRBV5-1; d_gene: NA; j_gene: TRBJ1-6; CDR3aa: CASSLGPGPPLHF; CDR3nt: TGCGCCAGCAGCTTGGGACCCGGGCCACCCCTCCACTTT
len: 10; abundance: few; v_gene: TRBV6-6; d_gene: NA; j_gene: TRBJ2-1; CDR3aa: CASGPGEQFF; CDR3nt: TGTGCCAGCGGACCAGGGGAGCAGTTCTTC
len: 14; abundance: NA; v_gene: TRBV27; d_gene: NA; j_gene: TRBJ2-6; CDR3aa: CASRIDSGANVLTF; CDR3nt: TGTGCCAGCAGAATAGACTCTGGGGCCAACGTCCTGACTTTC
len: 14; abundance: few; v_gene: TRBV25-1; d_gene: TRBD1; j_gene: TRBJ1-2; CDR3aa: CASSGGQENYGYTF; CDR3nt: TGTGCCAGCAGTGGGGGACAGGAGAACTATGGCTACACCTTC
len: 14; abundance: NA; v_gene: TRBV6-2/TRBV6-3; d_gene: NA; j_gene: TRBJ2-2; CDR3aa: CAALGGISTGELFF; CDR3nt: TGTGCCGCTTTAGGAGGGATTAGCACCGGGGAGCTGTTTTTT
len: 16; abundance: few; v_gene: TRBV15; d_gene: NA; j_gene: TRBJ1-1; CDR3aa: CATSRGIGLVNTEAFF; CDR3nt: TGTGCCACCAGCAGAGGAATAGGCTTGGTGAACACTGAAGCTTTCTTT
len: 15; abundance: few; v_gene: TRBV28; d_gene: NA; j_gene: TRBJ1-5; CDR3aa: CASFAMGQGNQPQHF; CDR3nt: TGTGCCAGCTTCGCCATGGGACAAGGTAATCAGCCCCAGCATTTT
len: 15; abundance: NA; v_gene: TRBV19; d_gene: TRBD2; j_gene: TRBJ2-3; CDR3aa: CASSQLAAHTDTQYF; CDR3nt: TGTGCCAGTAGTCAACTAGCGGCCCACACAGATACGCAGTATTTT
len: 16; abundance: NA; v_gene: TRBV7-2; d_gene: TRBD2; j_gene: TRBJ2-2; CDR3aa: CASSLVGLVMGGELFF; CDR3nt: TGTGCCAGCAGCTTAGTTGGACTAGTTATGGGCGGGGAGCTGTTTTTT
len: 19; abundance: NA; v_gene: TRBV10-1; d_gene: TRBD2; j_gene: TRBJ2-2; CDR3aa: CASSSEGLAGDSNTGELFF; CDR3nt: TGCGCCAGCAGTTCGGAGGGACTAGCGGGAGATTCGAACACCGGGGAGCTGTTTTTT
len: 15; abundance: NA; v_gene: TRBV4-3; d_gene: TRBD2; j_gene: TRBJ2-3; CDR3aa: CASSHGTSEVDTQYF; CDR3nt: TGCGCCAGCAGCCATGGGACTAGCGAGGTAGATACGCAGTATTTT
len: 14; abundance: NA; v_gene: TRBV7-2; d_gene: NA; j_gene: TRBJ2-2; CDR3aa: CASRGGPNTGELFF; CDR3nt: TGTGCCAGCAGAGGAGGCCCCAACACCGGGGAGCTGTTTTTT
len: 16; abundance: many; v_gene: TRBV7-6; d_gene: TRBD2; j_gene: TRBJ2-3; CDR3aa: CASSLRAGAGTDTQYF; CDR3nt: TGTGCCAGCAGCTTGCGGGCGGGAGCTGGGACAGATACGCAGTATTTT
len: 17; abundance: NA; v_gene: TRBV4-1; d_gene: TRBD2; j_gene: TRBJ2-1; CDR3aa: CASSRTLAGGPYNEQFF; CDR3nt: TGCGCCAGCAGCCGAACACTAGCGGGAGGGCCTTACAATGAGCAGTTCTTC
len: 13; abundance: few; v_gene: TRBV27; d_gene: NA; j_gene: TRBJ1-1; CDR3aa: CASSSYRDTEAFF; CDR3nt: TGTGCCAGCAGTTCCTACAGGGACACTGAAGCTTTCTTT
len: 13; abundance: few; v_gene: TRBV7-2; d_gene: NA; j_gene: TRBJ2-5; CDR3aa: CASSFQGQETQYF; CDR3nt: TGTGCCAGCAGCTTTCAGGGTCAAGAGACCCAGTACTTC
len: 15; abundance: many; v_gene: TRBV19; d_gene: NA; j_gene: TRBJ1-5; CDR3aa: CASSIIAGRNQPQHF; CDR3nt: TGTGCCAGTAGTATAATCGCAGGCCGCAATCAGCCCCAGCATTTT
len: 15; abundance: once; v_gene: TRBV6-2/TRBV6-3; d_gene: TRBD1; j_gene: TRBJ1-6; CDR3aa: CASSYLDRVNSPLHF; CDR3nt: TGTGCCAGCAGTTATCTGGACAGGGTGAATTCACCCCTCCACTTT
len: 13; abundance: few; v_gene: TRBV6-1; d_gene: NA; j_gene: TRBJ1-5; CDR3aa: CASMKGGNQPQHF; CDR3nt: TGTGCCAGCATGAAGGGTGGCAATCAGCCCCAGCATTTT
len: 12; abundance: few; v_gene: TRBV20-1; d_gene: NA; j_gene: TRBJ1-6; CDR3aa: CSANMLNSPLHF; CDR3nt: TGCAGCGCTAATATGCTGAATTCACCCCTCCACTTT
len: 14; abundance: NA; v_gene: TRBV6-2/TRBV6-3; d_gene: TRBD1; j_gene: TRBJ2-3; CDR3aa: CASSKIQGTDTQYF; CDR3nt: TGTGCCAGCAGTAAGATACAGGGGACAGATACGCAGTATTTT
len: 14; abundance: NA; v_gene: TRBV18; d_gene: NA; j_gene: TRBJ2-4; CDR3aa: CASSPTTGSNIQYF; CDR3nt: TGTGCCAGCTCACCCACCACAGGGTCAAACATTCAGTACTTC
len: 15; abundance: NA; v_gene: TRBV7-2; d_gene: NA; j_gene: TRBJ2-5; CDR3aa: CASSSPGAWQETQYF; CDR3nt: TGTGCCAGCAGCTCCCCCGGGGCGTGGCAAGAGACCCAGTACTTC
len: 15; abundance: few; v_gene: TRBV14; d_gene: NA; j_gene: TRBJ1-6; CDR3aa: CASSQARTGNSPLHF; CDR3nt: TGTGCCAGCAGCCAAGCACGGACGGGGAATTCACCCCTCCACTTT
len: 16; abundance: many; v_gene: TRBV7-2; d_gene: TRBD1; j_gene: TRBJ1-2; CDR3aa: CASSPNLRDRGHGYTF; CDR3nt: TGTGCCAGCAGCCCCAACCTCCGGGACAGGGGGCATGGCTACACCTTC
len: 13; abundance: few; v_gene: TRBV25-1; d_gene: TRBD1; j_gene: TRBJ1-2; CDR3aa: CASSDGQGDGYTF; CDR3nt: TGTGCCAGCAGTGATGGACAGGGAGATGGCTACACCTTC
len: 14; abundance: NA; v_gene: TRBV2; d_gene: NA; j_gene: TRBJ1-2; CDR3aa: CASHETGNNYGYTF; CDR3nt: TGTGCCAGCCATGAAACAGGGAACAACTATGGCTACACCTTC
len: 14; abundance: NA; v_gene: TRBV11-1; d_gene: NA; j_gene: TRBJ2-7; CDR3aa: CASSLAGLSNEQYF; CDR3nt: TGTGCCAGCAGCTTAGCAGGACTAAGTAACGAGCAGTACTTC
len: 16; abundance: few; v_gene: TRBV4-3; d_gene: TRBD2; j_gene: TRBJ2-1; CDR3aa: CASSQDGLAGGYEQFF; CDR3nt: TGCGCCAGCAGCCAAGACGGACTAGCGGGAGGATATGAGCAGTTCTTC
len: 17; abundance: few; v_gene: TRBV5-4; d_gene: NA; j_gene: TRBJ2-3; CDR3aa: CASSINQGTMGVDTQYF; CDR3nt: TGTGCCAGCAGCATTAACCAAGGGACCATGGGGGTAGATACGCAGTATTTT
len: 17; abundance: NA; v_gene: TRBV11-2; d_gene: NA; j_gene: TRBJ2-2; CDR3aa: CASSLVGAVANTGELFF; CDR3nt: TGTGCCAGCAGCTTAGTAGGGGCGGTAGCGAACACCGGGGAGCTGTTTTTT
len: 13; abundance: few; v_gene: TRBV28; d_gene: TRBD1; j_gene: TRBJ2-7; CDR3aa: CASSTADRDEQYF; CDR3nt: TGTGCCAGCAGTACTGCGGACAGGGACGAGCAGTACTTC
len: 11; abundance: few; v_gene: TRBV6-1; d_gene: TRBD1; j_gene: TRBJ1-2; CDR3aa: CASRSTGTYTF; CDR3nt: TGTGCCAGCAGGTCGACAGGGACCTACACCTTC
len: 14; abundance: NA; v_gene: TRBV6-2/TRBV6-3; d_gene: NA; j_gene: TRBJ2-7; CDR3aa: CASSHVPTRGEQYF; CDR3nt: TGTGCCAGCAGCCATGTCCCTACTAGGGGCGAGCAGTACTTC
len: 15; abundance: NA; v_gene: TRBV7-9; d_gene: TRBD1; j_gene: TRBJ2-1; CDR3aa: CASFPGTANYNEQFF; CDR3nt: TGTGCCAGCTTCCCTGGGACAGCAAACTACAATGAGCAGTTCTTC
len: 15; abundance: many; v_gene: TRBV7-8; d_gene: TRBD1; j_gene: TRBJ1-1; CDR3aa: CASSLQGGLSTEAFF; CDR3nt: TGTGCCAGCAGCTTACAGGGGGGTTTGAGCACTGAAGCTTTCTTT
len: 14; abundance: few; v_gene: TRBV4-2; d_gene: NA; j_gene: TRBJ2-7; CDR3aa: CASSQAERSYEQYF; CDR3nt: TGTGCCAGCAGCCAAGCCGAGCGGTCCTACGAGCAGTACTTC
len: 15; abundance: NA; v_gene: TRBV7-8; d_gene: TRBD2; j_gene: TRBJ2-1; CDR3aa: CASSYRLAGGIEQFF; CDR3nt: TGTGCCAGCAGCTATCGACTAGCGGGAGGGATTGAGCAGTTCTTC
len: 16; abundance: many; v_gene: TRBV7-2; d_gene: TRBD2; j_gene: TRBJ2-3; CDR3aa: CASSALAGGPRDTQYF; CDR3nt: TGTGCCAGCAGCGCGCTAGCGGGAGGGCCGCGGGATACGCAGTATTTT
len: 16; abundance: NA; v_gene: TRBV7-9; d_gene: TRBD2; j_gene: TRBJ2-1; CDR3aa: CASSLTSGRRRNEQFF; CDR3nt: TGTGCCAGCAGCTTGACTAGCGGGAGGCGACGGAATGAGCAGTTCTTC
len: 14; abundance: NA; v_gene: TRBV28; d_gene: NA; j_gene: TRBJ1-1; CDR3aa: CASNVGSVVTEAFF; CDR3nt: TGTGCCAGTAATGTGGGGTCCGTCGTCACTGAAGCTTTCTTT
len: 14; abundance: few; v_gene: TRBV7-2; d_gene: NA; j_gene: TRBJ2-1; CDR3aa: CASSLGSSPGEQFF; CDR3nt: TGTGCCAGCAGCTTAGGTTCCAGTCCAGGGGAGCAGTTCTTC
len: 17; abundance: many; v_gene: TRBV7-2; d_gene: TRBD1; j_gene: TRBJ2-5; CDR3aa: CASSTRRTGGWGETQYF; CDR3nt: TGTGCCAGCAGCACCCGTCGGACAGGGGGGTGGGGAGAGACCCAGTACTTC
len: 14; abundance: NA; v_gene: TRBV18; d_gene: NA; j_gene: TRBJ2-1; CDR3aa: CASSPPGAYNEQFF; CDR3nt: TGTGCCAGCTCACCACCAGGGGCCTACAATGAGCAGTTCTTC